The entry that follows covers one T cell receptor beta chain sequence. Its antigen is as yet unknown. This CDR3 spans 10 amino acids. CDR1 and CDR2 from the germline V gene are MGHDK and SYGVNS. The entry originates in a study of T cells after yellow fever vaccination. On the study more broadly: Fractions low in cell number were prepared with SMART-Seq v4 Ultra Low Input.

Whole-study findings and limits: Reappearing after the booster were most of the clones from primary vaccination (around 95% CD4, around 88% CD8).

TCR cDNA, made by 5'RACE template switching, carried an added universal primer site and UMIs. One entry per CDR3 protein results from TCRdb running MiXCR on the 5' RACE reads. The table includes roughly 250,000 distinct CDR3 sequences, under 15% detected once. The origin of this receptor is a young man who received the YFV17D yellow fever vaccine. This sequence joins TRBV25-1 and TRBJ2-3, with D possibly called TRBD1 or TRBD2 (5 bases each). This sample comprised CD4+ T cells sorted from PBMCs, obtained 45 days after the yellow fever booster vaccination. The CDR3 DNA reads TGTGAAGCCGGGGCGGATACGCAGTATTTT. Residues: CEAGADTQYF. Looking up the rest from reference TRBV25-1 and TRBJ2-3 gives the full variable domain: EADIYQTPRYLVIGTGKKITLECSQTMGHDKMYWYQQDPGMELHLIHYSYGVNSTEKGDLSSESTVSRIRTEHFPLTLESARPSHTSQYLCEAGADTQYFGPGTRLTVL.